The 21 T cell receptor beta chains in this list originate from one sample, sequenced in a study of OX40 agonist ivuxolimab in advanced cancers. Generated by immunoSEQ multiplex PCR, the TCRdb table keeps only in-frame clones and is missing some. The sample includes over 65,000 clones, around 85% of them seen just once. The specimen was CD4+ or CD8+ T cells sorted from blood, collected in a trial of the OX40 agonist ivuxolimab. These receptors all come from an adult with an advanced solid tumor such as melanoma, head and neck, liver or kidney cancer.

CDR3 amino acids: CASSLPGATNEKLFF. CDR3 coding DNA: TGTGCCAGCAGCCTACCCGGGGCAACTAATGAAAAACTGTTTTTT. This chain uses TRBV28 with TRBJ1-4; no firm D call. Trimming removed 6 bases at V and 0 bases at J, with 11 bases between. Germline CDR1 MDHEN, CDR2 SYDVKM. The CDR3 has 15 residues.

The chain couples TRBV6-5 to TRBJ2-1; D is tentatively TRBD1 or TRBD2 (6 bases each). Germline lookup yields CDR1 MNHEY and CDR2 SVGAGI. Trimming pared 2 bases from V and 10 bases from J, leaving 9 bases between. The CDR3 has 12 amino acids. The CDR3 sequence is CASSYEGGEQFF. The CDR3, as DNA: TGTGCCAGCAGTTACGAGGGGGGCGAGCAGTTCTTC.

V and J are TRBV11-2 and TRBJ2-1; D might be TRBD1 or TRBD2, each matching 6 bases. V gave up 6 bases and J gave up 7 bases, with 19 bases separating them. The CDR3 totals 15 residues. Looked up from germline, CDR1 is SGHAT and CDR2 is FQNNGV. Here the CDR3 DNA reads TGTGCCAGCAGGGATTATGGGGGGCGTTTGAATGAGCAGTTCTTC. Its protein is CASRDYGGRLNEQFF.

This sequence joins TRBV19 and TRBJ2-2; D call uncertain. CDR1 is LNHDA, CDR2 SQIVND, per germline (reference sequence). The CDR3 sequence is 14 residues long. The V and J ends lost 3 bases and 3 bases respectively, with 8 bases between them. CDR3 protein: CASSIRPDTGELFF. The CDR3 bases are TGTGCCAGTAGTATCCGTCCGGACACCGGGGAGCTGTTTTTT.

The J gene is TRBJ2-7, the V gene TRBV30, with a tentative D call TRBD1 (6 bases). V shed 5 bases and J shed 2 bases, with 10 bases lying between them. CDR3 length equals 12 residues. CDR1 and CDR2 from the germline V gene are GTSNPN and SVGIG (reference sequence). In DNA, the CDR3 is TGTGCCTGGGACAGGAAAACCTACGAGCAGTACTTC. Translation: CAWDRKTYEQYF.

This chain uses TRBV4-3 with TRBJ2-1; 7 bases are a match to TRBD1. The CDR3 has 14 amino acids. V trimming: 4 bases; J trimming: 8 bases; junction bases outside the gene matches: 8. Germline CDR1 LGHNA, CDR2 YSLEER. The CDR3 sequence is CASSPVDRAHEQFF. Here the CDR3 DNA reads TGCGCCAGCAGCCCTGTAGACAGGGCCCATGAGCAGTTCTTC.

The chain couples TRBV2 to TRBJ1-1, with D uncertain. V gave up 6 bases and J gave up 2 bases, with 10 bases separating them. CDR1 and CDR2 from the germline V gene are SNHLY and FYNNEI. The CDR3 length is 13 residues. The DNA of the CDR3 is TGTGCCAGCAGACCGTATCTAAACACTGAAGCTTTCTTT. Translation gives CASRPYLNTEAFF.

J is TRBJ2-6 and V is TRBV19, with a tentative D call TRBD2 (5 bases). This CDR3 is 16 amino acids long. V shed 4 bases and J shed 0 bases, with 10 bases lying between them. CDR1 and CDR2 (germline): LNHDA, SQIVND (reference sequence). CDR3 in DNA: TGTGCCAGTAGTAACAGCGGACCCTCTGGGGCCAACGTCCTGACTTTC. Its protein product is CASSNSGPSGANVLTF.

Regarding this clone: At the DNA level, this CDR3 is encoded by other sequences in the same sample as well. The genes are TRBV6-5 and TRBJ2-7, with D perhaps TRBD1 or TRBD2 (5 bases each). The length of the CDR3 is 14 residues. CDR1 is MNHEY, CDR2 SVGAGI, per germline. Between the trimmed V and J ends, which lost 0 bases and 4 bases, there was a span of 10 bases. The CDR3 here is CASSYSRGPYEQYF. The CDR3 region has the DNA TGTGCCAGCAGTTACTCGAGGGGACCTTACGAGCAGTACTTC.

The chain has TRBV19 and TRBJ2-7; 8 nucleotides line up with TRBD1. CDR3 length equals 14 residues. With V trimmed by 3 bases and J by 3 bases, 4 bases remained unmatched. Germline V gives CDR1 LNHDA, CDR2 SQIVND (reference sequence). The CDR3 bases are TGTGCCAGTAGTATTGGACAGGGAAACTACGAGCAGTACTTC. This gives the protein CASSIGQGNYEQYF.

The chain combines TRBV30 with TRBJ1-1, with 8 positions matching TRBD1. Looked up from germline, CDR1 is GTSNPN and CDR2 is SVGIG (reference sequence). Trimming at V came to 5 bases and at J to 2 bases, leaving 1 base not matched to a gene. CDR3 length: 12 amino acids. CDR3 sequence: CAWGQGNTEAFF. DNA for the CDR3: TGTGCCTGGGGACAGGGCAACACTGAAGCTTTCTTT.

The chain carries TRBV5-4 and TRBJ2-7, with 11 nucleotides matching TRBD1. The CDR3 is 13 residues long. Germline V gene lookup returns CDR1 SGHNT and CDR2 YYREEE (reference sequence). V was clipped by 4 bases and J by 5 bases; unmatched bases: 2. This CDR3 is CASSKGQGDEQYF. CDR3 DNA sequence: TGTGCCAGCAGCAAGGGACAGGGGGACGAGCAGTACTTC. The whole variable domain, remainder taken from reference TRBV5-4 and TRBJ2-7, is ETGVTQSPTHLIKTRGQQVTLRCSSQSGHNTVSWYQQALGQGPQFIFQYYREEENGRGNFPPRFSGLQFPNYSSELNVNALELDDSALYLCASSKGQGDEQYFGPGTRLTVT.

In this sample, this clone turned up once. The rearrangement links TRBV23-1 to TRBJ2-7; 9 bases align to TRBD1. TRBV23-1 qualifies as an ORF whose function is uncertain. There are 15 residues in the CDR3. V was clipped by 2 bases and J by 6 bases; unmatched bases: 8. The CDR3, as DNA: TGCGCCAGCAGTCAAAGGGGGACAGGGTCGGTCGAGCAGTACTTC. Its translation: CASSQRGTGSVEQYF.

The genes are TRBV6-5 and TRBJ2-7; no reliable D call. CDR1 is MNHEY, CDR2 SVGAGI, per germline. Deletions cut 5 bases from V and 4 bases from J, with 6 bases between. CDR3 length equals 11 residues. CDR3 nucleotides: TGTGCCAGCAGTGAATTTTACGAGCAGTACTTC. Translated, it gives CASSEFYEQYF.

This clone was found once. V gene TRBV5-6 combines with J gene TRBJ1-1; a possible D gene is TRBD1 (5 bases). This CDR3 spans 16 amino acids. V lost 4 bases and J lost 0, with 16 bases in between. CDR1 is SGHDT, CDR2 YYEEEE, per germline. CDR3: CASSLGHGTLNTEAFF. The DNA of the CDR3 is TGTGCCAGCAGCCTGGGGCACGGGACCTTGAACACTGAAGCTTTCTTT.

V and J are TRBV6-5 and TRBJ1-1; tentatively, D is TRBD1 (6 bases). CDR3 length: 12 amino acids. V dropped 8 bases and J dropped 11 bases, with 18 bases sitting between them. Germline V gene sequence: CDR1 MNHEY, CDR2 SVGAGI. CDR3 residues: CASSNIGGGAFF. DNA for the CDR3: TGTGCCAGCTCGAATATCGGAGGGGGGGCTTTCTTT.

This chain uses TRBV11-2 with TRBJ2-1; no clear D. V dropped 2 bases and J dropped 0 bases, with 14 bases sitting between them. Germline loops: CDR1 SGHAT, CDR2 FQNNGV. CDR3 length: 17 amino acids. Here the CDR3 reads CASSLRAAWSSYNEQFF. CDR3 bases: TGTGCCAGCAGCTTACGAGCCGCTTGGAGCTCCTACAATGAGCAGTTCTTC.

The chain carries TRBV27 and TRBJ1-1; D may be TRBD1 (6 bases). Deletions cut 1 base from V and 6 bases from J, with 12 bases between. CDR3 size: 14 residues. CDR1 is MNHEY and CDR2 is SMNVEV in the germline V gene (reference sequence). The CDR3 spells CASSLFAGVPEAFF. The CDR3 region has the DNA TGTGCCAGCAGTTTATTTGCAGGGGTCCCTGAAGCTTTCTTT.

Note on this clone: An end of the junction differs from the germline gene, which may be a read error. In the same sample, other DNA sequences code for this CDR3. V is TRBV7-9 and J is TRBJ2-3, with 12 bases fitting TRBD2. There are 17 residues in the CDR3. Per germline, CDR1 SEHNR and CDR2 FQNEAQ (reference sequence). The CDR3: CASSSLAGGRGTDTQYF. The DNA for the CDR3 is TGTGCCAGCAGCTCCCTAGCGGGGGGGCGGGGCACAGATACACAGTATTTT.

This rearrangement joins TRBV7-3 to TRBJ2-7; no definite D call. CDR3 length: 15 amino acids. Deletions cut 4 bases from V and 3 bases from J, with 16 bases between. CDR1 and CDR2 from the germline V gene are SGHTA and FQGTGA. The CDR3 here is CASSSLPRVNYEQYF. CDR3 DNA: TGTGCCAGCAGCTCACTTCCTAGGGTTAACTACGAGCAGTACTTC.

The rearrangement joins TRBV28 to TRBJ2-1; no reliable D call. CDR3 length: 14 residues. Trimming took off 10 bases at V and 0 bases at J, with 13 bases between the two ends. Germline loops: CDR1 MDHEN, CDR2 SYDVKM. This chain's CDR3 is CATHSLDSYNEQFF. CDR3 bases: TGTGCCACCCACTCATTGGACTCCTACAATGAGCAGTTCTTC.